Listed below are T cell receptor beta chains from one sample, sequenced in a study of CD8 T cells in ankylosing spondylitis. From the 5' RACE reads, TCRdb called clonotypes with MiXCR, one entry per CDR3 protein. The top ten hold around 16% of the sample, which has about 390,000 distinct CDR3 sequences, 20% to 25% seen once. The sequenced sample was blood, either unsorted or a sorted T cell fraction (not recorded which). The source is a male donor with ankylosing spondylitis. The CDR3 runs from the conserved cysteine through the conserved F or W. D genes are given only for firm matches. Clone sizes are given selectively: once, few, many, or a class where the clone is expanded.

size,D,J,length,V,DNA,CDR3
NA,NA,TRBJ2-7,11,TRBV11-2,TGTGCCATTGCGACCTACTACGAGCAGTACTTC,CAIATYYEQYF
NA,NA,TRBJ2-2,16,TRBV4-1,TGCGCCAGCAGCCAAGGAGGGGGTTACGCCCCCGGGGAGCTGTTTTTT,CASSQGGGYAPGELFF
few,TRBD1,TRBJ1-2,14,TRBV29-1,TGCAGCGTTGAAGAGTCATGGACAGGGAGTGGCTACACCTTC,CSVEESWTGSGYTF
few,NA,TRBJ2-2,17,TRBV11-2,TGTGCCAGCAGCTTAGGCCCGTCTAGGGGTGATCACGGGGAGCTGTTTTTT,CASSLGPSRGDHGELFF
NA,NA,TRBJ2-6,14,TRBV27,TGTGCCAGCCTAGCTTGGTCTGGGGCCAACGTCCTGACTTTC,CASLAWSGANVLTF
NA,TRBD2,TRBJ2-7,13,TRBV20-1,TGCAGTGTTCAGACTAGCGGGAGTAGAACGCAGTACTTC,CSVQTSGSRTQYF
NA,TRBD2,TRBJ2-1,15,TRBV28,TGTGCCAGCAGTTGGACTAGCGGGAGTTTGAATGAGCAGTTCTTC,CASSWTSGSLNEQFF
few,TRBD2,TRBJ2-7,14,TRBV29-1,TGCAGCGTCGCTAGCGGGATCCCAGGGTACGAGCAGTACTTC,CSVASGIPGYEQYF
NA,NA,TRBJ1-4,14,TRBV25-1,TGTGCCAGCAGCACCGGGACATTGGCCGGAAAACTGTTTTTT,CASSTGTLAGKLFF
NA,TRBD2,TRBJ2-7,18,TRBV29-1,TGCAGCGTGACCCACCATCGGGCTACTAGCGGAGACAGACGGGAGCAGTACTTC,CSVTHHRATSGDRREQYF
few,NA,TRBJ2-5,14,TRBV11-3,TGTGCCAGCAGCTTGCGAGCGGGCCAAGAGACCCAGTACTTC,CASSLRAGQETQYF
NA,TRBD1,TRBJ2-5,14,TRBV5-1,TGCGCCAGCAATAGGGGGCAGGGTGGAGAGACCCAGTACTTC,CASNRGQGGETQYF
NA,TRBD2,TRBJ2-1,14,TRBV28,TGTGCCACCCGCTTAGCGGGGGAAAACAATGAGCAGTTCTTC,CATRLAGENNEQFF
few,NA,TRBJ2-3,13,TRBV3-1,TGTGCCAGCAGCCAAGTCAGGGGCGATACGCAGTATTTT,CASSQVRGDTQYF